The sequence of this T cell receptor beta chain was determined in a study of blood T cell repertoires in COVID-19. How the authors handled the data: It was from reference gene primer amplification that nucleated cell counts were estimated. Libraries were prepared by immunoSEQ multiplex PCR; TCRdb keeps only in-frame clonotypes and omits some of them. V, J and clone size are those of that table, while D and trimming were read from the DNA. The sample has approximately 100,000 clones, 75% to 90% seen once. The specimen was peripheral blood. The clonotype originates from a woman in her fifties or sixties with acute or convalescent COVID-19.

CDR3 amino acids: CASASGSTDTQYF. CDR3 nucleotides: TGTGCCAGCGCTAGCGGGAGTACAGATACGCAGTATTTT. The chain combines TRBV28 with TRBJ2-3; 10 positions match TRBD2. CDR1 is MDHEN, CDR2 SYDVKM, per germline. V shed 8 bases, J shed 3 bases, and the junction held 2 bases outside the gene matches. The CDR3 runs 13 residues.